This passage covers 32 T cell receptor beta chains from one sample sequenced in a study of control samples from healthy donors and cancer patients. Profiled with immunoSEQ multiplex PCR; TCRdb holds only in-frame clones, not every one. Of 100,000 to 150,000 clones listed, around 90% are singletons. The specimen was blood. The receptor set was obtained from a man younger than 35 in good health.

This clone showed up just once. Written as DNA, the CDR3 is TGTGCCAGCAGTGACTCGTCCGGGTCCAATGAGCAGTTCTTC. Translated: CASSDSSGSNEQFF. This sequence joins TRBV6-4 and TRBJ2-1; D gene unclear. Germline assignment: CDR1 MRHNA and CDR2 SNTAGT. The CDR3 spans 14 residues. V was trimmed by 0 bases and J by 6 bases, leaving 9 bases between them.

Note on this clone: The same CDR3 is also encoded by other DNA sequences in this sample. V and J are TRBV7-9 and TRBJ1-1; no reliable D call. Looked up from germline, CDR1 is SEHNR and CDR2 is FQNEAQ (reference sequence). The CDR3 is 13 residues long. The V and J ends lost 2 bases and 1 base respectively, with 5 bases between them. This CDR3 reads CASSLTGNTEAFF. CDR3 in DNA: TGTGCCAGCAGCTTAACGGGGAACACTGAAGCTTTCTTT.

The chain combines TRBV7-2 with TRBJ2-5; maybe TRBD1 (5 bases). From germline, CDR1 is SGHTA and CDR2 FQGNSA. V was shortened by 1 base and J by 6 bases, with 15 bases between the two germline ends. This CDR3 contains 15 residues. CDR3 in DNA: TGTGCCAGCAGCTTAGGCCAGGGCATTGGGCAGACCCAGTACTTC. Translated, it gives CASSLGQGIGQTQYF.

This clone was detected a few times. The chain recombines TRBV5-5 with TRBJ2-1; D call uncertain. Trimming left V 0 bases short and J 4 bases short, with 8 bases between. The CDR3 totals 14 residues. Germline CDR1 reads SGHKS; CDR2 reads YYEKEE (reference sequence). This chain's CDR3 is CASSLGQLYNEQFF. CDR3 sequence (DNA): TGTGCCAGCAGCTTGGGCCAGCTGTACAATGAGCAGTTCTTC.

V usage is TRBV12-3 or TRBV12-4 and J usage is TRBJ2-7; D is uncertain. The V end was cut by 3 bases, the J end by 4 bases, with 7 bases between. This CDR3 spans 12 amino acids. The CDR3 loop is CASSFRQYEQYF. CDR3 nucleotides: TGTGCCAGCAGTTTTCGGCAATACGAGCAGTACTTC.

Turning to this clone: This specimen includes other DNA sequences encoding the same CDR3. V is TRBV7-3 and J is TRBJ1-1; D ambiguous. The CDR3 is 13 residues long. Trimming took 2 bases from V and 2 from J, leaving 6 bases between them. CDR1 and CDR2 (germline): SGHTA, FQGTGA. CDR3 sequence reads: CASSLLGNTEAFF. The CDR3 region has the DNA TGTGCCAGCAGCTTATTAGGAAACACTGAAGCTTTCTTT.

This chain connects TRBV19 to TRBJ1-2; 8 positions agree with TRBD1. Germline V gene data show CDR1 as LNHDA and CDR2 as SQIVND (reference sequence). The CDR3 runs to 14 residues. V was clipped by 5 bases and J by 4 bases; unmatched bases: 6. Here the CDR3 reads CASSAATGVYGYTF. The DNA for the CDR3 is TGTGCCAGTAGTGCCGCGACAGGGGTCTATGGCTACACCTTC.

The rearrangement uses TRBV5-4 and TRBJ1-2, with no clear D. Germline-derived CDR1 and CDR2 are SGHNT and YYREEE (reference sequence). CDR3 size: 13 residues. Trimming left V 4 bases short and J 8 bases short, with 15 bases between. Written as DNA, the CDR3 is TGTGCCAGCAGCGGGGTCGGGGAAGGAGGCTACACCTTC. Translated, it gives CASSGVGEGGYTF. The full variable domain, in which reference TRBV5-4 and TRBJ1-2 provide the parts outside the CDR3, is ETGVTQSPTHLIKTRGQQVTLRCSSQSGHNTVSWYQQALGQGPQFIFQYYREEENGRGNFPPRFSGLQFPNYSSELNVNALELDDSALYLCASSGVGEGGYTFGSGTRLTVV.

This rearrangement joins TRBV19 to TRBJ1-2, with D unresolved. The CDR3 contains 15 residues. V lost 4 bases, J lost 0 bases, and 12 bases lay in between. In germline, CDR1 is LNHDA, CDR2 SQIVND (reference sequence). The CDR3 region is CASSNPDGSNYGYTF. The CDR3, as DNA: TGTGCCAGTAGTAATCCGGACGGGTCTAACTATGGCTACACCTTC.

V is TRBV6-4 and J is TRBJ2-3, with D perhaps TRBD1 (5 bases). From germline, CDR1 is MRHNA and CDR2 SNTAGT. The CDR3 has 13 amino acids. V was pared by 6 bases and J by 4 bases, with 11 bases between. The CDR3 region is CASSQGVADTQYF. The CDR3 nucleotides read TGTGCCAGCAGCCAGGGTGTCGCAGATACGCAGTATTTT.

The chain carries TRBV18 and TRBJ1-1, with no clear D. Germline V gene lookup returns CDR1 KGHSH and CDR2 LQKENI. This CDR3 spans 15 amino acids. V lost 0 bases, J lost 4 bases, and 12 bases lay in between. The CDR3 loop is CASSPPVGFGTEAFF. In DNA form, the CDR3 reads TGTGCCAGCTCACCACCGGTGGGGTTTGGCACTGAAGCTTTCTTT.

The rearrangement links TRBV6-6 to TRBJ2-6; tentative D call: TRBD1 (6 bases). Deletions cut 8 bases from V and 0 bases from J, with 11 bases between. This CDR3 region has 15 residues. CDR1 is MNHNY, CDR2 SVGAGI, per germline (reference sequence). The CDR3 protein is CASEGHFSGANVLTF. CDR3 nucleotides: TGTGCCAGCGAGGGACATTTCTCTGGGGCCAACGTCCTGACTTTC.

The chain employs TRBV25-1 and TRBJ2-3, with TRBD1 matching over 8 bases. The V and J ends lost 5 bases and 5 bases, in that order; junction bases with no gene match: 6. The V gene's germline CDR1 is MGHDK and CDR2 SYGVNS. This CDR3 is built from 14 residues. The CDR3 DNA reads TGTGCCAGCAGTAAGACAGGGGTACTAGATACGCAGTATTTT. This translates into CASSKTGVLDTQYF.

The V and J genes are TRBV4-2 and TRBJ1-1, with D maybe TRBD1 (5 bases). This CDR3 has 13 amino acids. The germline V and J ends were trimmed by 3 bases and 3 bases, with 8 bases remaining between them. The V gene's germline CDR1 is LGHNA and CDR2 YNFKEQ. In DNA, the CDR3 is TGTGCCAGCAGCCAGACAGAGGACACTGAAGCTTTCTTT. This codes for CASSQTEDTEAFF.

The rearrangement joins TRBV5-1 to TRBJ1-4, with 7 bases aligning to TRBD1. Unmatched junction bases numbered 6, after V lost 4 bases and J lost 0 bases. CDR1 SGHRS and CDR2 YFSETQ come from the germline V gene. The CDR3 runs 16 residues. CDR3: CASSPTGPATNEKLFF. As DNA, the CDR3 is TGCGCCAGCAGCCCGACAGGGCCCGCAACTAATGAAAAACTGTTTTTT. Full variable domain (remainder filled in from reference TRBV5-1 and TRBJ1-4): KAGVTQTPRYLIKTRGQQVTLSCSPISGHRSVSWYQQTPGQGLQFLFEYFSETQRNKGNFPGRFSGRQFSNSRSEMNVSTLELGDSALYLCASSPTGPATNEKLFFGSGTQLSVL.

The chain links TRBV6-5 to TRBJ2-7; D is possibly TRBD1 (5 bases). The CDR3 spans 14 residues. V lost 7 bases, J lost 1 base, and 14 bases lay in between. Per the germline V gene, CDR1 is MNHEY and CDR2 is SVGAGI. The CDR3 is CASIKTAYSYEQYF. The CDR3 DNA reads TGTGCCAGCATAAAGACAGCCTATTCCTACGAGCAGTACTTC.

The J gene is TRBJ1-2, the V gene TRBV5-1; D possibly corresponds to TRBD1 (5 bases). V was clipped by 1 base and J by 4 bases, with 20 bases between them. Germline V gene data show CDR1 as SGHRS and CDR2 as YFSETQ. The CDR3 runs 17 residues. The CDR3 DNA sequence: TGCGCCAGCAGCTTGTCCCCCGGCGAGAGGGGCTCCTATGGCTACACCTTC. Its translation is CASSLSPGERGSYGYTF.

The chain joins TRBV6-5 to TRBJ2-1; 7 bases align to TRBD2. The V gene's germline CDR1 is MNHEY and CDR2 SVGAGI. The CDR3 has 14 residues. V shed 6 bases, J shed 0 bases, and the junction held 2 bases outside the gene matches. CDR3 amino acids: CASSGGISYNEQFF. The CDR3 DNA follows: TGTGCCAGCAGCGGGGGGATCTCCTACAATGAGCAGTTCTTC.

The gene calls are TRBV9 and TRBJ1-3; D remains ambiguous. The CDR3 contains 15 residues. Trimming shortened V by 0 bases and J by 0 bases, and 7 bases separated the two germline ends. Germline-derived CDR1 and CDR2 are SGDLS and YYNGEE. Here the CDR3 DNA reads TGTGCCAGCAGCGTAGTAGGGAACTCTGGAAACACCATATATTTT. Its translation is CASSVVGNSGNTIYF.

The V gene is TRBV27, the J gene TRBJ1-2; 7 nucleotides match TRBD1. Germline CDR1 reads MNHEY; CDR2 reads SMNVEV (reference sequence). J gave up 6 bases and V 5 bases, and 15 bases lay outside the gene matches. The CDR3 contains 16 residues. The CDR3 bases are TGTGCCAGCAGTCTCTCCGCGACAGGGCGCGTTGATGGCTACACCTTC. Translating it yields CASSLSATGRVDGYTF.

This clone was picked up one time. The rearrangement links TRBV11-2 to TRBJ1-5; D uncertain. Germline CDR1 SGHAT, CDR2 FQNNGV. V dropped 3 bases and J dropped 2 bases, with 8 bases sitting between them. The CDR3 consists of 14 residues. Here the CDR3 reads CASSFGGRNQPQHF. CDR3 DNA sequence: TGTGCCAGCAGCTTCGGAGGGCGCAATCAGCCCCAGCATTTT.

The CDR3 sequence is CASSLEADTQYF. For the CDR3, the DNA is TGCGCCAGCAGCTTGGAAGCAGATACGCAGTATTTT. V and J are TRBV5-1 and TRBJ2-3; unclear D gene. Trimming removed 0 bases at V and 4 bases at J, with 3 bases between. The CDR3 sequence is 12 residues long. Germline V CDR1 and CDR2: SGHRS, YFSETQ. Full variable domain (rest looked up from reference TRBV5-1 and TRBJ2-3): KAGVTQTPRYLIKTRGQQVTLSCSPISGHRSVSWYQQTPGQGLQFLFEYFSETQRNKGNFPGRFSGRQFSNSRSEMNVSTLELGDSALYLCASSLEADTQYFGPGTRLTVL.

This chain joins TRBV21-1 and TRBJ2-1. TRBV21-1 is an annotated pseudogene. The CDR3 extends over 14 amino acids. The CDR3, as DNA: TGTGCCAGCAGCAAAGACTATCGAAGGGATGAGCAGTTCTTC. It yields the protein CASSKDYRRDEQFF.

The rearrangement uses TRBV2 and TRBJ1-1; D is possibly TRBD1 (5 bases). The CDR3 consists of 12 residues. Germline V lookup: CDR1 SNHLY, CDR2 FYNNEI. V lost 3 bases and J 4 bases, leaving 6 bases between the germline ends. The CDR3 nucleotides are TGTGCCAGCAGTGAGAGGGGCACTGAAGCTTTCTTT. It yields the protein CASSERGTEAFF. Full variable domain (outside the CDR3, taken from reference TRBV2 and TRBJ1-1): EPEVTQTPSHQVTQMGQEVILRCVPISNHLYFYWYRQILGQKVEFLVSFYNNEISEKSEIFDDQFSVERPDGSNFTLKIRSTKLEDSAMYFCASSERGTEAFFGQGTRLTVV.

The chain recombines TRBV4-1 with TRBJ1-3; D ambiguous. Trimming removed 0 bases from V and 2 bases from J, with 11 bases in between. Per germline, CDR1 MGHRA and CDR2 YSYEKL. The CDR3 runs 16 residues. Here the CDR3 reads CASSQEGGLAGNTIYF. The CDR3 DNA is TGCGCCAGCAGCCAAGAAGGTGGTTTGGCTGGAAACACCATATATTTT.

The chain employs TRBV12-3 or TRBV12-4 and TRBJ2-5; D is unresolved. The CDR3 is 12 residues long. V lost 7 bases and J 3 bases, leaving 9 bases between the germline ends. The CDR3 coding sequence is TGTGCCAGCACAGGACCAGAAGAGACCCAGTACTTC. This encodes CASTGPEETQYF.

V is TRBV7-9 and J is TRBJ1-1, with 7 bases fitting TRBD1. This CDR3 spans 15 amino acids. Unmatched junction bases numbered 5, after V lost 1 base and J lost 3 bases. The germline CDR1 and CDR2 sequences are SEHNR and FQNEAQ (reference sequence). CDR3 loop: CASSLDRGGYTEAFF. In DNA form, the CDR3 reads TGTGCCAGCAGCTTAGACAGGGGAGGGTACACTGAAGCTTTCTTT.

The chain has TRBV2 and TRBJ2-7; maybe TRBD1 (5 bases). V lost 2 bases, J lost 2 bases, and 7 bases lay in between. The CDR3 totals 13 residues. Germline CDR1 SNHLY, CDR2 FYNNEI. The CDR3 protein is CASSERTTYEQYF. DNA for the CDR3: TGTGCCAGCAGTGAAAGGACAACCTACGAGCAGTACTTC. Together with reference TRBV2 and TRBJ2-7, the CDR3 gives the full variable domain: EPEVTQTPSHQVTQMGQEVILRCVPISNHLYFYWYRQILGQKVEFLVSFYNNEISEKSEIFDDQFSVERPDGSNFTLKIRSTKLEDSAMYFCASSERTTYEQYFGPGTRLTVT.

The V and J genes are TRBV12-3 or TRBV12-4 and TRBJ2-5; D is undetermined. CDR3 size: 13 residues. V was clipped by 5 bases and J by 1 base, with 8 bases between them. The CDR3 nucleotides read TGTGCCAGCAGTCCCAGTCCCCAAGAGACCCAGTACTTC. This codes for CASSPSPQETQYF.

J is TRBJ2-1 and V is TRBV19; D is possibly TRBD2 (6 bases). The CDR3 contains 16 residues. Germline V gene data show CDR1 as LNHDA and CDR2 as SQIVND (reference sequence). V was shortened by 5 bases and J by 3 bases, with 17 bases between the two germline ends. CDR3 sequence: CASSPQASGFYNEQFF. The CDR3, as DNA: TGTGCCAGTAGTCCTCAAGCCAGCGGGTTCTACAATGAGCAGTTCTTC.

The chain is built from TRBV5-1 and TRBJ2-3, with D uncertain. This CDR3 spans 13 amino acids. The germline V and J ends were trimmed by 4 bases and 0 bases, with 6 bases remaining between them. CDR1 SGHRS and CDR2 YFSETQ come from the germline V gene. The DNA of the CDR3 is TGCGCCAGCAGCCTACTTAGCACAGATACGCAGTATTTT. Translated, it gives CASSLLSTDTQYF.

CDR3 bases: TGTGCCAGCAGGCAGGGGACGACTGCTAACTATGGCTACACCTTC. Amino acids: CASRQGTTANYGYTF. The chain recombines TRBV2 with TRBJ1-2, with TRBD1 as a possible D gene (6 bases). Trimming shortened V by 6 bases and J by 0 bases, and 14 bases separated the two germline ends. This CDR3 comprises 15 residues. Germline CDR1 is SNHLY and CDR2 is FYNNEI.